The 2 T cell receptor beta chains below come from one sample, sequenced in a study of shared T cell receptors in the human thymus. Profiled with immunoSEQ multiplex PCR; TCRdb holds only in-frame clones, not every one. The repertoire consists of over 350,000 clones, with 85% to 95% occurring once and the leading ten covering around 0.019%. Sequencing was performed on thymocytes. These receptors originate from a human donor.

The genes are TRBV6-4 and TRBJ2-3, with D tentatively TRBD1 or TRBD2 (5 bases each). V was shortened by 2 bases and J by 2 bases, with 8 bases between the two germline ends. This CDR3 contains 14 residues. Germline values: CDR1 MRHNA, CDR2 SNTAGT. CDR3 loop: CASSDGGATDTQYF. CDR3 DNA: TGTGCCAGCAGTGACGGGGGAGCCACAGATACGCAGTATTTT.

This chain links TRBV11-2 with TRBJ1-3; D is uncertain. The CDR3 runs 17 residues. Germline V gives CDR1 SGHAT, CDR2 FQNNGV. Trimming took off 5 bases at V and 0 bases at J, with 17 bases between the two ends. The CDR3 sequence is CASSKKAEVDSGNTIYF. In DNA, the CDR3 is TGTGCCAGCAGCAAAAAGGCGGAAGTGGACTCTGGAAACACCATATATTTT.